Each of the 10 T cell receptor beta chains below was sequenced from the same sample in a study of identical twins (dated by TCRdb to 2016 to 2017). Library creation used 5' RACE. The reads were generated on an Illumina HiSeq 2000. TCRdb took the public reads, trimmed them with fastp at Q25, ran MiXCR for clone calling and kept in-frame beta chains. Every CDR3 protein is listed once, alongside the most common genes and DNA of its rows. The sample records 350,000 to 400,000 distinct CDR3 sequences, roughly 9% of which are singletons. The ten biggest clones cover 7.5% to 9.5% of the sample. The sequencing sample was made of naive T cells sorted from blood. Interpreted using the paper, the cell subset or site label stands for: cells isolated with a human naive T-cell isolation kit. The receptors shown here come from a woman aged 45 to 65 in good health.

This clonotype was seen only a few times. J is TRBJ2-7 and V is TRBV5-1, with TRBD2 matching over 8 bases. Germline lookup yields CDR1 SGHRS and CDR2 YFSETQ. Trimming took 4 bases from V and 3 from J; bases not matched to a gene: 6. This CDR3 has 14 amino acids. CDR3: CASSPTAGDYEQYV. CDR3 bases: TGCGCCAGCAGCCCTACAGCGGGAGACTACGAGCAGTACGTC.

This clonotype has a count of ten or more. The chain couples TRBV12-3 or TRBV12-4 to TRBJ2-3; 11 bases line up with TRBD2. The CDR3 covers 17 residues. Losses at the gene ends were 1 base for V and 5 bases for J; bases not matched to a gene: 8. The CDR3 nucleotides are TGTGCCAGCAGTTTAGGACTAGCGGGGCCTGATGGAGATACGCAGTATTTT. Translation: CASSLGLAGPDGDTQYF.

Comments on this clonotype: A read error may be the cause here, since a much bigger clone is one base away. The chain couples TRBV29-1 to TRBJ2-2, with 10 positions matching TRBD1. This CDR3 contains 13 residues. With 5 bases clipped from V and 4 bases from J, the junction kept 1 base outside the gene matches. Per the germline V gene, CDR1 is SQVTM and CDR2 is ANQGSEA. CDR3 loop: CSVRTGGTGELFF. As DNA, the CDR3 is TGCAGCGTTAGGACAGGGGGCACCGGGGAGCTGTTTTTT.

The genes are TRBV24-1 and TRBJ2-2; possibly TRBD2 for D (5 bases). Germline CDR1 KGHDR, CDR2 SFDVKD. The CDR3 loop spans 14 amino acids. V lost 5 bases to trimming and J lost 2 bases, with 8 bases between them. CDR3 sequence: CATSGTVNTGELFF. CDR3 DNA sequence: TGTGCCACCAGTGGGACTGTCAACACCGGGGAGCTGTTTTTT.

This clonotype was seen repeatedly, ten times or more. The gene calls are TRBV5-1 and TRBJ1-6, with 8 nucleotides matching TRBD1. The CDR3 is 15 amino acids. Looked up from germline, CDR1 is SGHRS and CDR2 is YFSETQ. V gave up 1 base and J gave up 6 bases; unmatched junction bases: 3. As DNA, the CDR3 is TGCGCCAGCAGCTTGAGCGGACAGGGTAATTCACCCCTCCACTTT. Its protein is CASSLSGQGNSPLHF.

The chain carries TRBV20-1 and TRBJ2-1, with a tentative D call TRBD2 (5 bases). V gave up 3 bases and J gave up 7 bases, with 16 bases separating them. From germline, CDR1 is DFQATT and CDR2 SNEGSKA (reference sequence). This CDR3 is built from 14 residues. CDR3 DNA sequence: TGCAGTGCTAGCCCGGGGAACCTGGGAAATGAGCAGTTCTTC. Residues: CSASPGNLGNEQFF.

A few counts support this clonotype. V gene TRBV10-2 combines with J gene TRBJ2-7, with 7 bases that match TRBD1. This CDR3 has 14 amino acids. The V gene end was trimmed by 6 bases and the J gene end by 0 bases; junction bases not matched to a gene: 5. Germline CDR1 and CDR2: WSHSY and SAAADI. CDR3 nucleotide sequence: TGCGCCAGCAGCCAACGACAGGGCTCCTACGAGCAGTACGTC. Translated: CASSQRQGSYEQYV.

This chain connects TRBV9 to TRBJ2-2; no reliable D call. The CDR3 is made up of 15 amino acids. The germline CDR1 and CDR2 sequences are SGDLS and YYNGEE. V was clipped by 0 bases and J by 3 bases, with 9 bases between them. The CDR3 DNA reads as TGTGCCAGCAGCGTAGGACTCAGAGACACCGGGGAGCTGTTTTTT. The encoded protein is CASSVGLRDTGELFF.

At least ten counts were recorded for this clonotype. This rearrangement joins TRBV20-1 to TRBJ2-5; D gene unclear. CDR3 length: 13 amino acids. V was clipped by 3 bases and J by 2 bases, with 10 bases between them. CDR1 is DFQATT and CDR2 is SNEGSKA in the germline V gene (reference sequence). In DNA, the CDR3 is TGCAGTGCTAGGCAAAGGGCACAAGAGACCCAGTACTTC. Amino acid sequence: CSARQRAQETQYF.

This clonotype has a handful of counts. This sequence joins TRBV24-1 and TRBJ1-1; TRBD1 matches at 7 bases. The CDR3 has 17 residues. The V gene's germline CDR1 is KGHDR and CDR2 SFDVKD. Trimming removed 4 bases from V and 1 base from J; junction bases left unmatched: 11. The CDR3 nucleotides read TGTGCCACCAGTGAGGCGGGTGGGACAGCTAAGAACACTGAAGCTTTCTTT. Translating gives CATSEAGGTAKNTEAFF.